The rows below give T cell receptor beta chains drawn from one sample of a study of shared clonotypes between healthy human individuals. Sequencing was performed with immunoSEQ multiplex PCR; in TCRdb, only in-frame clones are kept and a portion is missing. The table records about 1.1 million clones, about four fifths of them present only once. Sequencing used memory CD4+ T cells from PBMCs. Receptor source: a man between 18 and 29 years old in good health. Some clones in this sample may be carry-over from other donors' samples. The conserved cysteine and the conserved F or W are not part of the CDR3 here.

J,V,CDR3
TRBJ1-1,TRBV5-6,ASSLAGQGAKAF
TRBJ1-5,TRBV5-6,ASSLARLNWPQH
TRBJ1-5,TRBV19,ASSITGAGGANQPQH
TRBJ2-5,TRBV5-1,ASSLVGRLAAETQY
TRBJ1-4,TRBV4-1,ASSPYYRETYNEKLF
TRBJ2-7,TRBV30,AWSRGLGSRSSCEQY
TRBJ1-5,TRBV6-5,ASSSQSRSNQPQH
TRBJ1-4,TRBV27,ASSRSRGATNEKLF
TRBJ2-5,TRBV5-8,ASSSGQAGLETQY
TRBJ2-7,TRBV14,ASSRRGRSYEQY
TRBJ1-1,TRBV11-2,ASSPIRGPKKTEAF
TRBJ2-1,TRBV28,ASSLKGVGGDSYNEQF
TRBJ1-3,TRBV18,ASSRQGSGNTIY
TRBJ2-3,TRBV5-4,ASSSRVARGMDTQY
TRBJ2-7,TRBV27,ASSLAGGAGYEQY
TRBJ1-4,TRBV5-6,ASSLQGSREKLF
TRBJ1-3,TRBV5-1,ASSLGSPAGNTIY
TRBJ1-5,TRBV28,ASSLTGGPEYSNQPQH
TRBJ2-3,TRBV28,ASSSTGTGGTDTQY
TRBJ1-5,TRBV6-1,ASSEAHGWGGQPQH
TRBJ2-1,TRBV6-1,ASSEVFGATNEQF
TRBJ2-7,TRBV9,ASSVGDGGRYEQY
TRBJ2-5,TRBV14,ASSRAGRARIQETQY
TRBJ2-1,TRBV30,AWTWTTEQF
TRBJ2-7,TRBV2,ASSDYIQGGEQY
TRBJ1-1,TRBV5-6,ASSLTGNWVRNTEAF
TRBJ1-2,TRBV30,AWSVGGDRGIGGYT
TRBJ2-5,TRBV4-2,ASSQGGLGETQY
TRBJ1-3,TRBV28,ASSQASSGNTIY
TRBJ1-1,TRBV18,ASSPDRTYTEAF
TRBJ2-1,TRBV4-1,ASSSTSGTYNEQF
TRBJ2-1,TRBV5-4,ASSPGGAGGSGAQF
TRBJ2-1,TRBV7-3,ASSLEGSSYNEQF
TRBJ1-1,TRBV6-5,ASSDPAVNTEAF
TRBJ1-2,TRBV19,ASRGLANYGYT
TRBJ2-5,TRBV6-1,ASRKGGDRETQY
TRBJ1-1,TRBV5-1,ASSTGGLMSTEAF
TRBJ2-6,TRBV6-1,ATVGRPYGANVLT
TRBJ2-7,TRBV18,ASSPGDRYSYEQY
TRBJ1-2,TRBV5-8,ASSSSWTAYGYT
TRBJ2-1,TRBV2,ASDGGNDNEQF
TRBJ2-2,TRBV18,ASSPPGTQNTGELF
TRBJ2-7,TRBV2,ASSLGITTYEQY
TRBJ2-2,TRBV7-6,ASSLYSGYNTGELF
TRBJ2-1,TRBV5-1,ASSDGTDYNEQF
TRBJ1-2,TRBV10-3,AISESGTKGYT
TRBJ1-1,TRBV25-1,ASSQNRGANTEAF
TRBJ2-3,TRBV9,ASSVTSGSTDTQY
TRBJ2-7,TRBV7-9,ASSLSQGAYEQY
TRBJ1-1,TRBV5-1,ASSFDSSMNTEAF
TRBJ2-4,TRBV11-2,ASSSYRGRGNIQY
TRBJ2-3,TRBV5-1,ASGPGSDTQY
TRBJ2-7,TRBV18,ASSTEDGEQY
TRBJ2-3,TRBV7-9,ASSSSGTDTQY